This T cell receptor beta chain emerged from a study of blood T cell repertoires in COVID-19. Study information: Both acute and convalescent COVID-19 samples were obtained from the United States, Italy and Spain. PBMCs, B-cell-depleted T cells, or T cells provided the cDNA or gDNA that made up the material.

This CDR3 contains 13 residues. Germline trimming cut 7 bases from V and 5 bases from J; bases unmatched to any gene: 5. This clone was seen a handful of times. Measured with immunoSEQ multiplex PCR; TCRdb has only the in-frame clones, and not every one. The repertoire holds roughly 77,000 clones, less than 85% seen once, with 4.5% to 5.5% in the top ten. The V call is TRBV12-3 or TRBV12-4, the J call TRBJ1-5; 7 bases are a match to TRBD1. This clonotype originated in a woman aged 65 to 85 with acute or convalescent COVID-19. Material: peripheral blood. DNA of the CDR3: TGTGCCAGCACCCAACAGGGGCATCAGCCCCAGCATTTT. Translated: CASTQQGHQPQHF.